This passage covers 11 T cell receptor beta chains from one sample sequenced in a study of blood T cell repertoires in COVID-19. Only in-frame clones appear in the TCRdb table, and some are missing; sequencing was by immunoSEQ multiplex PCR. The data contain about 300,000 clones, 85% to 90% of them singletons. Sequences were obtained from peripheral blood. All receptors derive from a woman aged 50 to 60 with COVID-19, enrolled during active disease.

This rearrangement joins TRBV29-1 to TRBJ2-7; 7 nucleotides line up with TRBD1. The CDR3 contains 14 residues. Germline V lookup: CDR1 SQVTM, CDR2 ANQGSEA. Germline trimming cut 3 bases from V and 4 bases from J; bases unmatched to any gene: 9. CDR3 in amino acids: CSVESAGGEYEQYF. CDR3 coding DNA: TGCAGCGTTGAGAGTGCAGGGGGAGAGTACGAGCAGTACTTC.

The chain has TRBV18 and TRBJ2-1, with 11 bases identical to TRBD2. This CDR3 has 18 amino acids. Trimming took 4 bases from V and 0 from J; bases not matched to a gene: 8. In germline, CDR1 is KGHSH, CDR2 LQKENI. CDR3: CASSLIRLAGTSYNEQFF. The CDR3 nucleotides are TGTGCCAGCTCACTCATAAGACTAGCGGGGACCTCCTACAATGAGCAGTTCTTC.

Written as DNA, the CDR3 is TGTGCCAGCAGCCCTAGCGGCATCCCTAGGGAGCAGTACTTC. Its translation is CASSPSGIPREQYF. The gene calls are TRBV14 and TRBJ2-7, with 7 bases aligning to TRBD2. J was trimmed by 7 bases and V by 4 bases; bases with no gene match: 10. Looked up from germline, CDR1 is SGHDN and CDR2 is FVKESK. This CDR3 contains 14 residues.

This chain uses TRBV28 with TRBJ1-2, with D possibly TRBD1 on 5 matching bases. The germline V and J ends were trimmed by 6 bases and 7 bases, with 12 bases remaining between them. From germline, CDR1 is MDHEN and CDR2 SYDVKM. CDR3 length: 12 amino acids. DNA for the CDR3: TGTGCCAGCAGCCCCAACAGGAGTGGCTACACCTTC. Translation: CASSPNRSGYTF.

The chain recombines TRBV7-3 with TRBJ2-1, with TRBD1 identical over 10 bases. Losses at the gene ends were 5 bases for V and 2 bases for J; bases not matched to a gene: 3. The CDR3 length is 15 residues. CDR1 and CDR2 (germline): SGHTA, FQGTGA. CDR3 residues: CASSPDRGPYNEQFF. Here the CDR3 DNA reads TGTGCCAGCAGCCCCGACAGGGGGCCCTACAATGAGCAGTTCTTC.

The chain is built from TRBV27 and TRBJ1-2; D gene uncertain. V gave up 8 bases and J gave up 0 bases, with 16 bases separating them. The CDR3 is 15 residues long. Germline V gene sequence: CDR1 MNHEY, CDR2 SMNVEV (reference sequence). The CDR3 region is CASSKAPSTNYGYTF. CDR3 nucleotides: TGTGCCAGCTCTAAAGCGCCCAGCACTAACTATGGCTACACCTTC.

The J gene is TRBJ2-7, the V gene TRBV4-1; possible D gene TRBD2, 5 bases. The V end was cut by 1 base, the J end by 0 bases, with 10 bases between. This CDR3 spans 15 amino acids. CDR1 is MGHRA and CDR2 is YSYEKL in the germline V gene. The CDR3 DNA follows: TGCGCCAGCAGCCAAGCGACTAAATCCTCCTACGAGCAGTACTTC. It specifies CASSQATKSSYEQYF.

This clone appeared once. This rearrangement joins TRBV24-1 to TRBJ1-6; 8 bases align to TRBD1. Germline V lookup: CDR1 KGHDR, CDR2 SFDVKD. V shed 5 bases, J shed 9 bases, and the junction held 11 bases outside the gene matches. There are 16 residues in the CDR3. The CDR3 DNA reads TGTGCCACCAGTGCGGGAACAGGGGGTTACGGTTCACCCCTCCACTTT. This codes for CATSAGTGGYGSPLHF.

The chain recombines TRBV2 with TRBJ1-2; D not resolved. CDR3 length: 12 residues. The germline V and J ends were trimmed by 6 bases and 6 bases, with 11 bases remaining between them. CDR1 SNHLY and CDR2 FYNNEI come from the germline V gene. In DNA, the CDR3 is TGTGCCAGCAGACCAGGAGGCGATGGCTACACCTTC. It codes for CASRPGGDGYTF.

V is TRBV6-5 and J is TRBJ1-3; tentative D call: TRBD1 (6 bases). Germline assignment: CDR1 MNHEY and CDR2 SVGAGI. This CDR3 region has 14 residues. Trimming took off 6 bases at V and 3 bases at J, with 12 bases between the two ends. The CDR3 sequence: CASRFYRDGNTIYF. Written as DNA, the CDR3 is TGTGCCAGCAGATTTTACAGGGATGGAAACACCATATATTTT.

The chain uses TRBV5-8 and TRBJ1-2; D unresolved. Trimming pared 0 bases from V and 5 bases from J, leaving 8 bases between. CDR3 length: 13 amino acids. The germline V gene has CDR1 SGHTS and CDR2 YDEGEE. The CDR3 region is CASSLVRRYGYTF. The CDR3, as DNA: TGTGCCAGCAGCTTGGTGCGGAGATATGGCTACACCTTC.